What follows are 23 T cell receptor beta chains derived from one specimen sequenced in a study of T-cell memory formation after mild COVID-19. TCRdb re-analysed the 5' RACE reads in MiXCR, keeping a single row per CDR3 protein. The data contain hundreds of thousands of distinct CDR3 sequences, 25% of them singletons. Material: PBMCs or a T cell subset sorted from them (not recorded which). These receptors all come from an adult woman who had mild COVID-19 (a few samples of this study predate the infection). Cell type and time point are not known.

Many counts were recorded for this clonotype. V usage is TRBV7-9 and J usage is TRBJ2-7; D is undetermined. Germline loops: CDR1 SEHNR, CDR2 FQNEAQ (reference sequence). The CDR3 runs 15 residues. The V and J ends lost 0 bases and 4 bases respectively, with 13 bases between them. CDR3: CASSLAASSRYEQYF. The CDR3 DNA is TGTGCCAGCAGCTTAGCGGCTAGTTCTCGATACGAGCAGTACTTC.

This rearrangement joins TRBV6-2 or TRBV6-3 to TRBJ2-7; 7 nucleotides agree with TRBD2. V trimming: 4 bases; J trimming: 5 bases; junction bases outside the gene matches: 8. There are 14 residues in the CDR3. Germline CDR1 MNHEY, CDR2 SVGEGT. CDR3 DNA sequence: TGTGCCAGCAGTTTGGGACTACCCTCGAACGAGCAGTACTTC. This sequence encodes CASSLGLPSNEQYF.

This clonotype was picked up a small number of times. This chain joins TRBV4-3 and TRBJ2-7; D is possibly TRBD2 (5 bases). Germline-derived CDR1 and CDR2 are LGHNA and YSLEER. CDR3 length: 15 amino acids. Between the trimmed V and J ends, which lost 2 bases and 5 bases, there was a span of 16 bases. CDR3 in DNA: TGCGCCAGCAGCCAAATACAGCACGCCGGGGACGAGCAGTACTTC. It yields the protein CASSQIQHAGDEQYF.

This clonotype appeared a few times. The chain has TRBV7-9 and TRBJ2-1; D tentatively reads TRBD1 or TRBD2 (6 bases each). Germline V gene lookup returns CDR1 SEHNR and CDR2 FQNEAQ (reference sequence). The CDR3 is made up of 14 amino acids. Trimming took 2 bases from V and 9 from J, leaving 14 bases between them. The CDR3 DNA reads TGTGCCAGCAGCTTACGGCTAGAGGGGGGTGAGCAGTTCTTC. It translates to CASSLRLEGGEQFF.

The chain has TRBV12-3 or TRBV12-4 and TRBJ2-7; D is undetermined. V lost 5 bases and J 3 bases, leaving 5 bases between the germline ends. The CDR3 covers 11 residues. The CDR3 is CASSNGYEQYF. CDR3 DNA: TGTGCCAGCAGTAACGGCTACGAGCAGTACTTC.

This chain uses TRBV6-4 with TRBJ2-3; TRBD2 aligns across 10 bases. This CDR3 comprises 15 residues. CDR1 MRHNA and CDR2 SNTAGT come from the germline V gene. V trimming: 6 bases; J trimming: 5 bases; junction bases outside the gene matches: 8. The CDR3 loop is CASSGTSDGGDTQYF. CDR3 coding DNA: TGTGCCAGCAGCGGGACTAGCGATGGAGGAGATACGCAGTATTTT.

Only a few counts were recorded for this clonotype. The genes are TRBV20-1 and TRBJ1-1; possibly TRBD1 for D (5 bases). There are 14 residues in the CDR3. Trimming cost V 0 bases and J 8 bases, with 16 bases left between them. The germline gives CDR1 DFQATT, CDR2 SNEGSKA (reference sequence). The CDR3, as DNA: TGCAGTGCTAGAGAAGCGGGGACGTCCGGCGAAGCTTTCTTT. Translation gives CSAREAGTSGEAFF.

V and J are TRBV7-3 and TRBJ2-1; TRBD2 aligns across 11 bases. CDR1 is SGHTA and CDR2 is FQGTGA in the germline V gene. Trimming cost V 4 bases and J 0 bases; bases outside gene matches: 14. The CDR3 runs 20 residues. The DNA of the CDR3 is TGTGCCAGCAGCTCAAAGGCTAGCGGGGGGACCCGCGGCTCCTACAATGAGCAGTTCTTC. It codes for CASSSKASGGTRGSYNEQFF.

CDR3 sequence reads: CASSLAVGGDGTEAFF. The CDR3 DNA reads TGTGCCAGCAGCTTAGCTGTGGGGGGCGACGGCACTGAAGCTTTCTTT. This chain uses TRBV7-6 with TRBJ1-1; tentative D call: TRBD1 (6 bases). The CDR3 sequence is 16 residues long. The V and J ends lost 0 bases and 4 bases respectively, with 15 bases between them. Germline V gene data show CDR1 as SGHVS and CDR2 as FNYEAQ.

The CDR3 coding sequence is TGTGCCAGCAGTTCCCGCGCTCGGACTAGCGGGGGGGCCGGCGAGCAGTACTTC. Its translation: CASSSRARTSGGAGEQYF. The chain recombines TRBV12-3 or TRBV12-4 with TRBJ2-7; 15 bases map to TRBD2. The CDR3 totals 18 residues. J was trimmed by 6 bases and V by 4 bases; bases with no gene match: 13.

This chain uses TRBV7-8 with TRBJ2-4, with 9 bases lining up with TRBD1. The V gene end was trimmed by 5 bases and the J gene end by 6 bases; junction bases not matched to a gene: 5. The CDR3 runs to 14 residues. CDR1 SGHVS and CDR2 FQNEAQ come from the germline V gene. CDR3 loop: CASSTGTGRNIQYF. The CDR3 DNA reads TGTGCCAGCAGCACCGGGACAGGGAGAAACATTCAGTACTTC. Combining the CDR3 with reference TRBV7-8 and TRBJ2-4 gives the whole variable domain GAGVSQSPRYKVAKRGQDVALRCDPISGHVSLFWYQQALGQGPEFLTYFQNEAQLDKSGLPSDRFFAERPEGSVSTLKIQRTQQEDSAVYLCASSTGTGRNIQYFGAGTRLSVL.

This clonotype was observed a handful of times. The chain links TRBV4-3 to TRBJ1-5; 8 bases line up with TRBD1. CDR1 and CDR2 (germline): LGHNA, YSLEER. The CDR3 has 18 amino acids. J lost 2 bases, V lost 3 bases, and 12 bases had no gene match. For the CDR3, the DNA is TGCGCCAGCAGCCAGGTCCACGTTCAGGGGGCTGGCAATCAGCCCCAGCATTTT. Residues: CASSQVHVQGAGNQPQHF.

The table lists this clonotype with a few counts. The rearrangement joins TRBV29-1 to TRBJ2-5; D unclear. The ends were cut back, 2 bases at V and 5 bases at J, with 9 bases in the middle. The CDR3 loop spans 12 amino acids. Germline assignment: CDR1 SQVTM and CDR2 ANQGSEA. CDR3 DNA: TGCAGCGTTGAATCTGGACCGGAGACCCAGTACTTC. Its protein is CSVESGPETQYF.

This clonotype came up a few times. The chain has TRBV6-2 or TRBV6-3 and TRBJ2-1; 8 nucleotides match TRBD2. From germline, CDR1 is MNHEY and CDR2 SVGEGT. The CDR3 runs to 17 residues. The V segment lost 4 bases and the J segment 2 bases; nucleotides outside the gene matches: 10. The CDR3 is CASSFSGSAEAYNEQFF. Written as DNA, the CDR3 is TGTGCCAGCAGTTTCAGCGGGAGCGCTGAGGCCTACAATGAGCAGTTCTTC.

The chain employs TRBV7-9 and TRBJ2-7; 10 bases are shared with TRBD2. Germline assignment: CDR1 SEHNR and CDR2 FQNEAQ (reference sequence). This CDR3 region has 12 residues. The J segment lost 6 bases and the V segment lost 5 bases, leaving 1 base of the junction unmatched. The DNA for the CDR3 is TGTGCCAGCAGCGCTAGCGGGAGCGAGCAGTACTTC. It is translated as CASSASGSEQYF.

This clonotype was seen at least ten times. V and J are TRBV5-1 and TRBJ2-4; D is unresolved. Germline-derived CDR1 and CDR2 are SGHRS and YFSETQ. CDR3 length equals 14 residues. Trimming left V 0 bases short and J 0 bases short, with 4 bases between. The CDR3 sequence is CASSLALAKNIQYF. DNA of the CDR3: TGCGCCAGCAGCTTGGCCTTAGCCAAAAACATTCAGTACTTC.

Turning to this clonotype: An end of the junction does not agree with germline; a read error may underlie this. This chain connects TRBV6-1 to TRBJ2-4, with D tentatively TRBD2 (7 bases). The germline CDR1 and CDR2 sequences are MNHNS and SASEGT. This CDR3 spans 13 amino acids. The DNA for the CDR3 is TGTGCCAGCAGTGCCTCTTTCCGGGGGGCGAAGGACTTC. This gives the protein CASSASFRGAKDF.

The chain recombines TRBV9 with TRBJ2-3; the D gene is possibly TRBD2 (5 bases). Per germline, CDR1 SGDLS and CDR2 YYNGEE. The CDR3 has 16 residues. Deletions cut 2 bases from V and 5 bases from J, with 18 bases between. Written as DNA, the CDR3 is TGTGCCAGCAGCGTTGGTTCGGCTAGCCGAGGAGATACGCAGTATTTT. This encodes CASSVGSASRGDTQYF. The complete variable domain, with remaining parts taken from reference TRBV9 and TRBJ2-3, reads DSGVTQTPKHLITATGQRVTLRCSPRSGDLSVYWYQQSLDQGLQFLIQYYNGEERAKGNILERFSAQQFPDLHSELNLSSLELGDSALYFCASSVGSASRGDTQYFGPGTRLTVL.

This clonotype was seen a handful of times. The CDR3 sequence is CAWGGVVGTEAFF. CDR3 bases: TGTGCCTGGGGGGGAGTAGTGGGCACTGAAGCTTTCTTT. The rearrangement joins TRBV30 to TRBJ1-1, with a tentative D call TRBD1 (5 bases). Looked up from germline, CDR1 is GTSNPN and CDR2 is SVGIG (reference sequence). V lost 5 bases and J lost 4, with 14 bases in between. CDR3 length: 13 amino acids.

This clonotype has just a few counts. The rearrangement links TRBV5-5 to TRBJ2-7; no reliable D call. V was shortened by 3 bases and J by 0 bases, with 13 bases between the two germline ends. Looked up from germline, CDR1 is SGHKS and CDR2 is YYEKEE (reference sequence). The CDR3 loop spans 15 amino acids. CDR3 sequence reads: CASSYPGRFSYEQYF. In nucleotides, the CDR3 is TGTGCCAGCAGCTACCCTGGACGGTTCTCCTACGAGCAGTACTTC.

There are a few counts of this clonotype. V and J are TRBV6-5 and TRBJ2-1, with 9 bases that match TRBD1. The germline gives CDR1 MNHEY, CDR2 SVGAGI. The CDR3 spans 15 residues. V dropped 6 bases and J dropped 4; count of bases not matched to a gene: 7. The CDR3 region is CASRRTGVVYNEQFF. For the CDR3, the DNA is TGTGCCAGCAGACGGACAGGGGTCGTGTACAATGAGCAGTTCTTC.

This clonotype showed up just a few times. The V gene is TRBV7-2, the J gene TRBJ2-2; 9 bases are shared with TRBD2. Germline-derived CDR1 and CDR2 are SGHTA and FQGNSA. The CDR3 spans 18 residues. V was clipped by 2 bases and J by 8 bases; unmatched bases: 15. The CDR3 sequence: CASSLLMLAGTLQGELFF. In DNA form, the CDR3 reads TGTGCCAGCAGCTTATTGATGCTAGCGGGAACTTTGCAGGGGGAGCTGTTTTTT.

This clonotype was counted a few times. CDR3 region: CASRPTGDVNSPLHF. The CDR3 DNA is TGTGCCAGCAGACCGACAGGGGATGTCAATTCACCCCTCCACTTT. This chain connects TRBV4-2 to TRBJ1-6, with TRBD1 matching over 8 bases. The CDR3 contains 15 residues. Germline assignment: CDR1 LGHNA and CDR2 YNFKEQ. V gave up 6 bases and J gave up 7 bases; unmatched junction bases: 8.